Listed below are T cell receptor beta chains from one sample, sequenced in a study of identical twins. TCRdb used MiXCR to reprocess the 5' RACE reads, holding one entry per CDR3 protein. The table has 550,000 to 800,000 distinct CDR3 sequences, under 8.5% seen once; the top ten hold 1.5% to 2%. The same data also contributed to another study, on yellow fever vaccine responses in identical twins.

Sequenced sample: PBMCs. Receptors originate from a woman aged 18-29 years in good health. CDR3s leave out the opening cysteine and the closing phenylalanine or tryptophan. The order of the fields is V gene, clone size, D gene, J gene, CDR3 protein. The D gene is left open where the match is weak. Size is omitted from some rows. Given values are once, few, many or a class for expanded clones.

V gene: TRBV18
clone size: .
D gene: TRBD2
J gene: TRBJ2-7
CDR3 protein: ASSFSGRAYEQY

V gene: TRBV4-1
clone size: few
D gene: .
J gene: TRBJ1-4
CDR3 protein: ASSQGIGTNNEKLF

V gene: TRBV7-6
clone size: .
D gene: TRBD2
J gene: TRBJ2-7
CDR3 protein: ASSLQAGSDYEQY

V gene: TRBV6-5
clone size: few
D gene: .
J gene: TRBJ1-4
CDR3 protein: ASSYSSGLATNEKLF

V gene: TRBV12-3/TRBV12-4
clone size: many
D gene: .
J gene: TRBJ1-5
CDR3 protein: ASSLRGTAPQH

V gene: TRBV20-1
clone size: .
D gene: .
J gene: TRBJ2-5
CDR3 protein: SVRDIQETQY

V gene: TRBV10-1
clone size: few
D gene: .
J gene: TRBJ1-1
CDR3 protein: ASSTGSKAF

V gene: TRBV7-9
clone size: many
D gene: .
J gene: TRBJ2-3
CDR3 protein: ASSKGIPAQDTQY

V gene: TRBV3-1
clone size: .
D gene: .
J gene: TRBJ1-4
CDR3 protein: ASSRSGATNEKLF

V gene: TRBV4-1
clone size: .
D gene: TRBD1
J gene: TRBJ2-5
CDR3 protein: ASSRGQGPFTETQY

V gene: TRBV3-1
clone size: .
D gene: .
J gene: TRBJ1-1
CDR3 protein: ASSHWTVGTEAF

V gene: TRBV7-8
clone size: few
D gene: .
J gene: TRBJ2-1
CDR3 protein: ASSLPGPTYNEQF

V gene: TRBV12-3/TRBV12-4
clone size: .
D gene: .
J gene: TRBJ2-2
CDR3 protein: ASSFLGSGTGELF

V gene: TRBV20-1
clone size: .
D gene: .
J gene: TRBJ1-5
CDR3 protein: SARAQGTAINQPQH

V gene: TRBV18
clone size: few
D gene: .
J gene: TRBJ1-4
CDR3 protein: ASSPGLFNEKLF

V gene: TRBV5-1
clone size: many
D gene: TRBD2
J gene: TRBJ2-3
CDR3 protein: ASSLTGGGTDTQY

V gene: TRBV12-5
clone size: .
D gene: .
J gene: TRBJ2-1
CDR3 protein: ASGLRRESHEQF

V gene: TRBV5-1
clone size: many
D gene: TRBD2
J gene: TRBJ2-3
CDR3 protein: ASSLDGLAGRFTDTQY

V gene: TRBV4-1
clone size: few
D gene: .
J gene: TRBJ1-1
CDR3 protein: ASSQATWGTTPGLDTEAF

V gene: TRBV12-3/TRBV12-4
clone size: few
D gene: .
J gene: TRBJ2-2
CDR3 protein: ASSGGAMGTGELF

V gene: TRBV7-8
clone size: many
D gene: TRBD1
J gene: TRBJ1-6
CDR3 protein: ASSLAGQGAVGSPLH

V gene: TRBV7-7
clone size: many
D gene: .
J gene: TRBJ2-1
CDR3 protein: ASSPVVVSTDEQF

V gene: TRBV7-3
clone size: .
D gene: .
J gene: TRBJ1-1
CDR3 protein: ASSLNSGGLANTEAF

V gene: TRBV9
clone size: few
D gene: .
J gene: TRBJ1-1
CDR3 protein: ASSVSTTNTEAF

V gene: TRBV5-1
clone size: many
D gene: .
J gene: TRBJ1-5
CDR3 protein: ASSFDGGSSQPQH

V gene: TRBV5-6
clone size: .
D gene: .
J gene: TRBJ2-1
CDR3 protein: ASSLAPGEPYNEQF

V gene: TRBV7-9
clone size: many
D gene: TRBD2
J gene: TRBJ2-1
CDR3 protein: ASSSRDYPINEQF

V gene: TRBV25-1
clone size: .
D gene: .
J gene: TRBJ1-1
CDR3 protein: ASPKECLNTEAF

V gene: TRBV6-4
clone size: many
D gene: TRBD1
J gene: TRBJ1-2
CDR3 protein: ASSYTGTGGFYT

V gene: TRBV6-2/TRBV6-3
clone size: few
D gene: .
J gene: TRBJ2-5
CDR3 protein: ASSSSRGPRETQY

V gene: TRBV20-1
clone size: .
D gene: .
J gene: TRBJ2-4
CDR3 protein: SALGVPRTKNIQY

V gene: TRBV6-5
clone size: .
D gene: .
J gene: TRBJ1-1
CDR3 protein: ASSYSNAVNTEAF

V gene: TRBV20-1
clone size: .
D gene: .
J gene: TRBJ2-3
CDR3 protein: SALRDTNTDTQY

V gene: TRBV2
clone size: many
D gene: TRBD1
J gene: TRBJ2-7
CDR3 protein: ASQGTGLDEQY

V gene: TRBV10-3
clone size: few
D gene: TRBD2
J gene: TRBJ2-1
CDR3 protein: AISAGTSGDNEQF

V gene: TRBV2
clone size: many
D gene: .
J gene: TRBJ2-1
CDR3 protein: ASSEAWGAYNEQF

V gene: TRBV20-1
clone size: .
D gene: TRBD1
J gene: TRBJ2-1
CDR3 protein: SASGDRAHNEQF

V gene: TRBV18
clone size: once
D gene: .
J gene: TRBJ1-1
CDR3 protein: ASSKEASANTEAF

V gene: TRBV5-5
clone size: few
D gene: TRBD1
J gene: TRBJ1-4
CDR3 protein: ASSLIDRGTEKLF

V gene: TRBV5-1
clone size: .
D gene: .
J gene: TRBJ1-6
CDR3 protein: ASSSGVGQYNSPLH

V gene: TRBV18
clone size: many
D gene: .
J gene: TRBJ1-1
CDR3 protein: ASSPSQGFGEAF

V gene: TRBV20-1
clone size: .
D gene: .
J gene: TRBJ2-3
CDR3 protein: SASSTSSPTVGQY

V gene: TRBV4-2
clone size: .
D gene: TRBD2
J gene: TRBJ2-7
CDR3 protein: ASSQDEREWSEQY